Following are 15 T cell receptor beta chains from one sample sequenced in a study of cytomegalovirus exposure and HLA in healthy donors (dated by TCRdb to about 2017). Library construction relied on the immunoSEQ multiplex PCR assay. TCRdb's version of the immuneACCESS table is confined to in-frame rearrangements and falls short of the full clone set. An unresolved V gene accounts for under half of the shortfall where checked; the remainder is of unknown origin. This sample holds a few hundred thousand clones; 70% to 90% were observed only once. Together, the top ten hold around 0.84% of the sample. The sequenced sample consisted of PBMCs. The origin of the receptors is a woman younger than 35 in good health and CMV-seronegative.

The chain carries TRBV5-4 and TRBJ2-1, with 9 bases lining up with TRBD1. V was clipped by 4 bases and J by 5 bases; unmatched bases: 7. CDR1 SGHNT and CDR2 YYREEE come from the germline V gene (reference sequence). The CDR3 contains 15 residues. Here the CDR3 DNA reads TGTGCCAGCAGCCAAGGGACAGGGCGAGACAATGAGCAGTTCTTC. Its protein product is CASSQGTGRDNEQFF.

As DNA, the CDR3 is TGTGCCAGCAGCCCCGCAGGGGTAGGCAAAAACATTCAGTACTTC. Translated: CASSPAGVGKNIQYF. The genes are TRBV6-5 and TRBJ2-4, with a tentative D call TRBD1 (6 bases). Germline V gene sequence: CDR1 MNHEY, CDR2 SVGAGI. The CDR3 has 15 amino acids. With 6 bases removed from V and 3 bases from J, the gap between germline ends came to 15 bases.

This CDR3 reads CASSKQGYQETQYF. In DNA form, the CDR3 reads TGTGCCAGCAGCAAACAGGGGTACCAAGAGACCCAGTACTTC. The chain couples TRBV4-2 to TRBJ2-5, with 7 bases fitting TRBD1. V shed 5 bases, J shed 0 bases, and the junction held 3 bases outside the gene matches. This CDR3 is 14 amino acids long. Per the germline V gene, CDR1 is LGHNA and CDR2 is YNFKEQ.

The rearrangement joins TRBV9 to TRBJ1-5; 7 bases agree with TRBD1. Per the germline V gene, CDR1 is SGDLS and CDR2 is YYNGEE. V was pared by 0 bases and J by 6 bases, with 6 bases of the junction left unmatched. The CDR3 runs to 15 residues. CDR3 nucleotides: TGTGCCAGCAGCGTAGATGAGGGGGCGGGTCAGCCCCAGCATTTT. Translated: CASSVDEGAGQPQHF.

This clone is a singleton in its sample. The chain uses TRBV28 and TRBJ1-1; no definite D call. Germline CDR1 is MDHEN and CDR2 is SYDVKM. The length of the CDR3 is 13 residues. V dropped 6 bases and J dropped 6 bases, with 14 bases sitting between them. The CDR3 region has the DNA TGTGCCAGCAGGTACGACATCGGGGCTGAAGCTTTCTTT. Residues: CASRYDIGAEAFF.

The genes are TRBV11-2 and TRBJ2-7; 7 bases are a match to TRBD1. CDR3 length: 15 residues. J gave up 3 bases and V 1 base, and 6 bases lay outside the gene matches. Germline CDR1 is SGHAT and CDR2 is FQNNGV. The DNA for the CDR3 is TGTGCCAGCAGCTTAGCCCCCGGGACAGACTACGAGCAGTACTTC. Translating gives CASSLAPGTDYEQYF. The full variable domain, its missing parts supplied by reference TRBV11-2 and TRBJ2-7, is EAGVAQSPRYKIIEKRQSVAFWCNPISGHATLYWYQQILGQGPKLLIQFQNNGVVDDSQLPKDRFSAERLKGVDSTLKIQPAKLEDSAVYLCASSLAPGTDYEQYFGPGTRLTVT.

This chain joins TRBV5-4 and TRBJ1-1; TRBD1 is a possible D gene (5 bases). The V end lost 2 bases, the J end lost 0 bases, and 14 bases lay between the germline ends. Germline V gene sequence: CDR1 SGHNT, CDR2 YYREEE (reference sequence). CDR3 length: 16 residues. In DNA form, the CDR3 reads TGTGCCAGCAGCTTTGATTCCAGGGCTATGAACACTGAAGCTTTCTTT. This translates into CASSFDSRAMNTEAFF.

The chain recombines TRBV27 with TRBJ1-1, with 7 bases matching TRBD1. Per the germline V gene, CDR1 is MNHEY and CDR2 is SMNVEV (reference sequence). This CDR3 is 16 amino acids long. Trimming at V came to 6 bases and at J to 4 bases, leaving 14 bases not matched to a gene. The CDR3 loop is CASREIQGSGGTEAFF. In DNA, the CDR3 is TGTGCCAGCAGGGAAATACAGGGGTCAGGGGGCACTGAAGCTTTCTTT.

The gene calls are TRBV18 and TRBJ1-3, with TRBD1 as a possible D gene (5 bases). This CDR3 has 12 amino acids. Germline lookup yields CDR1 KGHSH and CDR2 LQKENI. V was cut by 6 bases and J by 8 bases, with 11 bases left in between. This chain's CDR3 is CASSLQGDTIYF. The CDR3 bases are TGTGCCAGCTCCCTACAAGGGGACACCATATATTTT.

This clone was recorded many times. The chain links TRBV18 to TRBJ1-2; 9 bases are shared with TRBD1. V lost 3 bases and J lost 7; bases outside the gene matches: 9. Germline-derived CDR1 and CDR2 are KGHSH and LQKENI. The CDR3 is 15 amino acids. The CDR3 region is CASSPRQGGDGGYTF. CDR3 nucleotide sequence: TGTGCCAGCTCACCGCGACAGGGGGGTGATGGTGGCTACACCTTC.

This clone was found a few times. The chain uses TRBV6-5 and TRBJ2-7, with D perhaps TRBD1 (6 bases). V shed 0 bases and J shed 7 bases, with 13 bases lying between them. The CDR3 loop spans 14 amino acids. Germline values: CDR1 MNHEY, CDR2 SVGAGI. The CDR3 nucleotides read TGTGCCAGCAGTTACTCCATGGGGGCTCGGGAGCAGTACTTC. It codes for CASSYSMGAREQYF.

J is TRBJ2-7 and V is TRBV6-5; 8 positions match TRBD1. Germline trimming cut 6 bases from V and 4 bases from J; bases unmatched to any gene: 8. The V gene's germline CDR1 is MNHEY and CDR2 SVGAGI. CDR3 length: 14 residues. The CDR3 reads CASRGRTGTYEQYF. The CDR3 DNA is TGTGCCAGCAGGGGCAGGACAGGGACGTACGAGCAGTACTTC.

The genes are TRBV7-2 and TRBJ2-2, with a possible D match to TRBD2 (5 bases). This CDR3 is built from 17 residues. From germline, CDR1 is SGHTA and CDR2 FQGNSA. Deletions cut 3 bases from V and 7 bases from J, with 21 bases between. This chain's CDR3 is CASSLILDWQHGGELFF. In DNA form, the CDR3 reads TGTGCCAGCAGCTTGATCCTGGACTGGCAACATGGCGGGGAGCTGTTTTTT.

This clone was recorded many times. The chain links TRBV27 to TRBJ1-1, with D unclear. V was shortened by 8 bases and J by 1 base, with 14 bases between the two germline ends. Germline V gene sequence: CDR1 MNHEY, CDR2 SMNVEV (reference sequence). There are 14 residues in the CDR3. CDR3 sequence: CASRSENQNTEAFF. The CDR3 nucleotides read TGTGCCAGCCGGTCCGAGAATCAGAACACTGAAGCTTTCTTT.

This rearrangement joins TRBV5-4 to TRBJ2-2; D unresolved. V lost 1 base to trimming and J lost 0 bases, with 13 bases between them. Germline assignment: CDR1 SGHNT and CDR2 YYREEE (reference sequence). The CDR3 runs to 17 residues. CDR3 sequence (DNA): TGTGCCAGCAGCTTGATGCTACAGTCGTCGAACACCGGGGAGCTGTTTTTT. The encoded protein is CASSLMLQSSNTGELFF.